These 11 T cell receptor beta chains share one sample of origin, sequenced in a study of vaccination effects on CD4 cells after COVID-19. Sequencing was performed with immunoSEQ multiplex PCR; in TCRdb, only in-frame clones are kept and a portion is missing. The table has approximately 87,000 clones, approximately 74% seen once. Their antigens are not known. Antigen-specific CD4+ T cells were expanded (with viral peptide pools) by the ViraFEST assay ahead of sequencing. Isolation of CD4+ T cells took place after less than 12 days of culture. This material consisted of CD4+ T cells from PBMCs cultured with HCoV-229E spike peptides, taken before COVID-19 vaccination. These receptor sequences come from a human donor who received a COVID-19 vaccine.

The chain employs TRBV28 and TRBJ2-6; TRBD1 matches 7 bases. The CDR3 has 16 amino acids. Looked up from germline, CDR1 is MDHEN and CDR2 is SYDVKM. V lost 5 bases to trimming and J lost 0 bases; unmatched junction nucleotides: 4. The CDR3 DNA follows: TGTGCCAGCAGTAACAGGGGAAGCTCTGGGGCCAACGTCCTGACTTTC. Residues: CASSNRGSSGANVLTF.

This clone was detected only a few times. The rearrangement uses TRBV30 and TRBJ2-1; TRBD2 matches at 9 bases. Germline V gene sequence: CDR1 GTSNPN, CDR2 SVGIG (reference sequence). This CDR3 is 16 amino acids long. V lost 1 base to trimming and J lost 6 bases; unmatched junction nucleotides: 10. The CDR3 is CAWSAFSGGILNEQFF. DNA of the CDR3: TGTGCCTGGAGTGCCTTCAGCGGGGGGATTCTCAATGAGCAGTTCTTC.

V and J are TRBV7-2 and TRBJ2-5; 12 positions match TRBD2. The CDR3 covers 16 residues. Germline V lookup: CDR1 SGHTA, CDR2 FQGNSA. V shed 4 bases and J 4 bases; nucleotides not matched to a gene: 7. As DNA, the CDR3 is TGTGCCAGCAGCTCAAGGGCTAGCGGGGGGGCAGAGACCCAGTACTTC. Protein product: CASSSRASGGAETQYF.

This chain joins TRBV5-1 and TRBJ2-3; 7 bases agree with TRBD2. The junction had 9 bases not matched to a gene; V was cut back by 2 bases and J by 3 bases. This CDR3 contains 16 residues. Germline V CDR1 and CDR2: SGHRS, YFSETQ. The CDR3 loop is CASSFWLSRGTDTQYF. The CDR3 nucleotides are TGCGCCAGCAGCTTTTGGCTTTCGCGGGGGACAGATACGCAGTATTTT.

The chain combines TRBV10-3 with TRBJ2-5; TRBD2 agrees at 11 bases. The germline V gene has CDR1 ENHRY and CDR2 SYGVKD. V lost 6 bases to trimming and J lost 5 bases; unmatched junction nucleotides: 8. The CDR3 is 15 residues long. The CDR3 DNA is TGTGCCATCAGGGATAGACTAGCGGGACCGGAGACCCAGTACTTC. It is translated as CAIRDRLAGPETQYF.

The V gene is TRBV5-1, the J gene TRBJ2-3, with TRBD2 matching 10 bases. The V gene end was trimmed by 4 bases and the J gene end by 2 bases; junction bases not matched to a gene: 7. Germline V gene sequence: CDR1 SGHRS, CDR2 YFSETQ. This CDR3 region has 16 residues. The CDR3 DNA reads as TGCGCCAGCAGCCCCCCTAGCGGGGGACTCACAGATACGCAGTATTTT. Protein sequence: CASSPPSGGLTDTQYF.

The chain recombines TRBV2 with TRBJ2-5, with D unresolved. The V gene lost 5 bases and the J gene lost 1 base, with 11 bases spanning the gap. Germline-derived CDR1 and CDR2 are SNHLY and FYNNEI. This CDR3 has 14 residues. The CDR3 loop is CASSRPDPQETQYF. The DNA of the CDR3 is TGTGCCAGCAGTCGGCCGGATCCCCAAGAGACCCAGTACTTC.

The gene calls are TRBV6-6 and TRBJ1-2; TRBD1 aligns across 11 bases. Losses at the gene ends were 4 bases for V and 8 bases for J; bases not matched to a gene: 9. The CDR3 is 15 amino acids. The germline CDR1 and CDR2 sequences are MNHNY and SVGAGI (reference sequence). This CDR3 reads CASSFPGQGADGYTF. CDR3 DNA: TGTGCCAGCAGTTTCCCTGGACAGGGGGCTGACGGCTACACCTTC.

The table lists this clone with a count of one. The CDR3 protein is CASSLGTGVQYV. The CDR3 DNA is TGTGCCAGCAGCTTGGGGACAGGGGTGCAGTACGTC. The V gene is TRBV5-4, the J gene TRBJ2-7, with 9 bases identical to TRBD1. The CDR3 runs to 12 residues. CDR1 SGHNT and CDR2 YYREEE come from the germline V gene (reference sequence). V was pared by 0 bases and J by 9 bases, with 1 base of the junction left unmatched.

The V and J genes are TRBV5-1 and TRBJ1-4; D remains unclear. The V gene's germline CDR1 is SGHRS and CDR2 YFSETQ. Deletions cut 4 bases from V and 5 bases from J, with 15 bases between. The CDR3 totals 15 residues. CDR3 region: CASSPYGSSNEKLFF. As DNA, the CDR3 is TGCGCCAGCAGCCCGTACGGGTCTTCGAATGAAAAACTGTTTTTT.

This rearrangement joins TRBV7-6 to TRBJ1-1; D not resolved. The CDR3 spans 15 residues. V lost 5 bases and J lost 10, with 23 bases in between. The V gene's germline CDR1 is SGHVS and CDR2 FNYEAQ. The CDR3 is CASSPGVGVLGRAFF. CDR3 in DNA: TGTGCCAGCAGCCCCGGGGTCGGCGTCCTGGGTCGAGCTTTCTTT.